One sample yielded the 27 T cell receptor beta chains listed below, sequenced in a study of B cell selection in AIRE deficiency (dated by TCRdb to the late 2010s). The method was the immunoSEQ multiplex PCR assay. In TCRdb, the immuneACCESS table is reduced to in-frame sequences with V and J assigned. These tables do not hold every clone; where another copy was compared, an unresolved V gene accounts for under half, and the others remain unexplained. This sample has over 20,000 clones in its table, and 95% to 98% of those were observed once. The ten most abundant clones make up around 0.17% of the sample. For sorting, conventional CD4 T cells were defined as CD4+CD127+ cells. The specimen was conventional CD4+ T cells sorted from PBMCs. The receptor set was obtained from a human donor with AIRE deficiency.

This chain links TRBV9 with TRBJ1-6; D not certain. Germline V lookup: CDR1 SGDLS, CDR2 YYNGEE. Between the trimmed V and J ends, which lost 0 bases and 9 bases, there was a span of 4 bases. The CDR3 totals 12 residues. This CDR3 reads CASSVAGSPLHF. The DNA for the CDR3 is TGTGCCAGCAGCGTAGCGGGTTCACCCCTCCACTTT.

This clone was seen a single time. The gene calls are TRBV19 and TRBJ1-5; the D gene is possibly TRBD1 (5 bases). Trimming shortened V by 1 base and J by 5 bases, and 9 bases separated the two germline ends. Per germline, CDR1 LNHDA and CDR2 SQIVND (reference sequence). There are 14 residues in the CDR3. In nucleotides, the CDR3 is TGTGCCAGTAGTATAGGGGGGAGCTATCAGCCCCAGCATTTT. It codes for CASSIGGSYQPQHF.

The DNA of the CDR3 is TGCGCCAGCAGCTTGTTCGCGACTAGCAAGTACAATGAGCAGTTCTTC. Its translation: CASSLFATSKYNEQFF. The chain uses TRBV5-1 and TRBJ2-1; 7 bases are shared with TRBD2. The CDR3 is 16 residues long. Germline V gene sequence: CDR1 SGHRS, CDR2 YFSETQ. With V trimmed by 1 base and J by 4 bases, 8 bases remained unmatched. The variable domain in full, with the rest retrieved from reference TRBV5-1 and TRBJ2-1, is KAGVTQTPRYLIKTRGQQVTLSCSPISGHRSVSWYQQTPGQGLQFLFEYFSETQRNKGNFPGRFSGRQFSNSRSEMNVSTLELGDSALYLCASSLFATSKYNEQFFGPGTRLTVL.

This chain uses TRBV28 with TRBJ1-4; no definite D call. CDR3 length: 15 residues. Germline lookup yields CDR1 MDHEN and CDR2 SYDVKM. V was clipped by 2 bases and J by 8 bases, with 15 bases between them. The CDR3: CASSLGFDGPEKLFF. The CDR3, as DNA: TGTGCCAGCAGTTTAGGATTCGACGGGCCAGAAAAACTGTTTTTT. The entire variable domain, with the rest obtained from reference TRBV28 and TRBJ1-4, is as follows: DVKVTQSSRYLVKRTGEKVFLECVQDMDHENMFWYRQDPGLGLRLIYFSYDVKMKEKGDIPEGYSVSREKKERFSLILESASTNQTSMYLCASSLGFDGPEKLFFGSGTQLSVL.

The chain recombines TRBV30 with TRBJ2-7; D remains ambiguous. The CDR3 extends over 13 amino acids. Trimming cost V 0 bases and J 2 bases, with 8 bases left between them. Germline-derived CDR1 and CDR2 are GTSNPN and SVGIG (reference sequence). The CDR3 spells CAWSVLGTYEQYF. CDR3 coding DNA: TGTGCCTGGAGTGTACTTGGGACCTACGAGCAGTACTTC.

DNA for the CDR3: TGTGCCAGCAGACTTGCAGGTGGAAACACCATATATTTT. It yields the protein CASRLAGGNTIYF. The V gene is TRBV5-8, the J gene TRBJ1-3; D is ambiguous. CDR3 size: 13 residues. The V and J ends lost 5 bases and 3 bases respectively, with 9 bases between them. CDR1 SGHTS and CDR2 YDEGEE come from the germline V gene. The variable domain in full, completed from reference TRBV5-8 and TRBJ1-3, reads EAGVTQSPTHLIKTRGQQATLRCSPISGHTSVYWYQQALGLGLQFLLWYDEGEERNRGNFPPRFSGRQFPNYSSELNVNALELEDSALYLCASRLAGGNTIYFGEGSWLTVV.

The CDR3 DNA is TGTGCCAGCAGCATAGCGGGAGGCTACGAGCAGTACTTC. This codes for CASSIAGGYEQYF. J is TRBJ2-7 and V is TRBV5-4; 10 bases map to TRBD2. The CDR3 covers 13 residues. V lost 4 bases, J lost 3 bases, and 1 base stayed unmatched. Germline values: CDR1 SGHNT, CDR2 YYREEE (reference sequence). The whole variable domain, filled in from reference TRBV5-4 and TRBJ2-7, reads ETGVTQSPTHLIKTRGQQVTLRCSSQSGHNTVSWYQQALGQGPQFIFQYYREEENGRGNFPPRFSGLQFPNYSSELNVNALELDDSALYLCASSIAGGYEQYFGPGTRLTVT.

This clone showed up just a few times. The chain links TRBV6-1 to TRBJ1-1; D might be TRBD1 (6 bases). Germline V lookup: CDR1 MNHNS, CDR2 SASEGT. This CDR3 has 13 amino acids. V lost 5 bases and J lost 2, with 9 bases in between. DNA for the CDR3: TGTGCCAGCAGTTGGGGACAAAACACTGAAGCTTTCTTT. Protein product: CASSWGQNTEAFF.

The gene calls are TRBV9 and TRBJ2-3, with TRBD1 matching 7 bases. Per germline, CDR1 SGDLS and CDR2 YYNGEE. With V trimmed by 0 bases and J by 1 base, 5 bases remained unmatched. This CDR3 comprises 16 residues. CDR3 protein: CASSVEGTVGTDTQYF. The CDR3 DNA is TGTGCCAGCAGCGTAGAAGGGACAGTCGGCACAGATACGCAGTATTTT.

The rearrangement uses TRBV28 and TRBJ1-1, with no clear D. Trimming removed 3 bases at V and 3 bases at J, with 5 bases between. This CDR3 region has 12 residues. CDR1 and CDR2 (germline): MDHEN, SYDVKM. Here the CDR3 DNA reads TGTGCCAGCAGTTTGAGGCACACTGAAGCTTTCTTT. It yields the protein CASSLRHTEAFF.

The chain recombines TRBV6-6 with TRBJ1-2; D is undetermined. CDR1 and CDR2 (germline): MNHNY, SVGAGI (reference sequence). Trimming cost V 7 bases and J 4 bases, with 13 bases left between them. This CDR3 has 13 residues. Here the CDR3 reads CASTHGRAYGYTF. The CDR3 DNA sequence: TGTGCCAGCACCCACGGAAGGGCCTATGGCTACACCTTC.

V gene TRBV6-1 combines with J gene TRBJ2-2; the D is unclear. Trimming took 4 bases from V and 6 from J, leaving 12 bases between them. CDR3 length: 14 amino acids. Germline V gene sequence: CDR1 MNHNS, CDR2 SASEGT. CDR3 amino acids: CASSGIGRSGELFF. The CDR3 coding sequence is TGTGCCAGCAGTGGCATAGGGCGCTCCGGGGAGCTGTTTTTT.

This clone occurred once. The genes are TRBV30 and TRBJ2-7; D is perhaps TRBD1 (5 bases). Germline values: CDR1 GTSNPN, CDR2 SVGIG (reference sequence). CDR3 length: 12 amino acids. Trimming removed 5 bases from V and 4 bases from J, with 12 bases in between. CDR3 sequence reads: CAWVSGSYEQYF. The CDR3 DNA reads as TGTGCCTGGGTGTCAGGGTCGTACGAGCAGTACTTC.

The rearrangement links TRBV14 to TRBJ2-1, with 10 bases fitting TRBD2. The ends lost 1 base at V and 6 bases at J; junction bases unmatched: 6. Germline lookup yields CDR1 SGHDN and CDR2 FVKESK. The CDR3 is made up of 16 amino acids. The CDR3 nucleotides are TGTGCCAGCAGCCAAGCTAGCGGGAGAGTACGCAATGAGCAGTTCTTC. Translated: CASSQASGRVRNEQFF. Full variable domain (outside the CDR3, taken from reference TRBV14 and TRBJ2-1): EAGVTQFPSHSVIEKGQTVTLRCDPISGHDNLYWYRRVMGKEIKFLLHFVKESKQDESGMPNNRFLAERTGGTYSTLKVQPAELEDSGVYFCASSQASGRVRNEQFFGPGTRLTVL.

This clone came up once. This chain connects TRBV10-2 to TRBJ2-5, with TRBD1 identical over 7 bases. The end of the DNA aligns better with TRBJ2-7, so the J call may be wrong. Germline CDR1 reads WSHSY; CDR2 reads SAAADI. The CDR3 contains 14 residues. The CDR3, as DNA: TGCGCCAGCAGGGGGGCTGACAGGGTATACGAGCAGTACTTC. Its protein product is CASRGADRVYEQYF.

The CDR3 is CASSSGLNIQYF. The CDR3 DNA reads TGTGCCAGCAGCTCGGGACTGAACATTCAGTACTTC. V usage is TRBV7-9 and J usage is TRBJ2-4; possible D gene TRBD2, 6 bases. The V and J ends lost 4 bases and 7 bases respectively, with 8 bases between them. The CDR3 runs 12 residues. Germline V lookup: CDR1 SEHNR, CDR2 FQNEAQ (reference sequence). Drawing the rest from reference TRBV7-9 and TRBJ2-4, the complete variable domain is DTGVSQNPRHKITKRGQNVTFRCDPISEHNRLYWYRQTLGQGPEFLTYFQNEAQLEKSRLLSDRFSAERPKGSFSTLEIQRTEQGDSAMYLCASSSGLNIQYFGAGTRLSVL.

This clone appeared a single time. The chain is built from TRBV19 and TRBJ2-2; 10 nucleotides line up with TRBD2. The J segment lost 0 bases and the V segment lost 10 bases, leaving 8 bases of the junction unmatched. CDR3 length equals 16 residues. CDR1 and CDR2 from the germline V gene are LNHDA and SQIVND (reference sequence). CDR3 sequence (DNA): TGTGCCACTAATAGCGGGAGGTTCGCGAACACCGGGGAGCTGTTTTTT. It yields the protein CATNSGRFANTGELFF. The full variable domain, completed using reference TRBV19 and TRBJ2-2, is DGGITQSPKYLFRKEGQNVTLSCEQNLNHDAMYWYRQDPGQGLRLIYYSQIVNDFQKGDIAEGYSVSREKKESFPLTVTSAQKNPTAFYLCATNSGRFANTGELFFGEGSRLTVL.

This chain joins TRBV28 and TRBJ1-5, with D possibly being TRBD1 (6 bases). V gave up 1 base and J gave up 7 bases, with 14 bases separating them. There are 15 residues in the CDR3. CDR1 and CDR2 (germline): MDHEN, SYDVKM. In DNA form, the CDR3 reads TGTGCCAGCAGTTTATCGACGGGGGCAGGGCAGCCCCAGCATTTT. Its protein product is CASSLSTGAGQPQHF.

The chain uses TRBV11-2 and TRBJ2-7; the match to TRBD1 covers 9 bases. The V and J ends lost 2 bases and 8 bases, in that order; junction bases with no gene match: 7. The CDR3 length is 14 residues. Germline CDR1 SGHAT, CDR2 FQNNGV. The CDR3 region has the DNA TGTGCCAGCAGCTTACCGGGACAGGGCCCCCAGCAGTACTTC. It is translated as CASSLPGQGPQQYF. Drawing the rest from reference TRBV11-2 and TRBJ2-7, the complete variable domain is EAGVAQSPRYKIIEKRQSVAFWCNPISGHATLYWYQQILGQGPKLLIQFQNNGVVDDSQLPKDRFSAERLKGVDSTLKIQPAKLEDSAVYLCASSLPGQGPQQYFGPGTRLTVT.

The chain couples TRBV6-6 to TRBJ2-7, with 8 bases matching TRBD1. V lost 0 bases, J lost 7 bases, and 11 bases stayed unmatched. CDR1 and CDR2 from the germline V gene are MNHNY and SVGAGI (reference sequence). There are 16 residues in the CDR3. The DNA for the CDR3 is TGTGCCAGCAGTTACTCCGGGGGACAGGCCGGTCGGGAGCAGTACTTC. Translating it yields CASSYSGGQAGREQYF.

The chain couples TRBV28 to TRBJ1-5, with D perhaps TRBD1 (5 bases). Trimming removed 8 bases from V and 2 bases from J, with 7 bases in between. The length of the CDR3 is 12 residues. Germline assignment: CDR1 MDHEN and CDR2 SYDVKM. The CDR3 DNA follows: TGTGCCAGCTGCAGGGGCAATCAGCCCCAGCATTTT. It encodes CASCRGNQPQHF.

This clone has just one count. J is TRBJ1-6 and V is TRBV27, with a weak D call TRBD1 (5 bases). The CDR3 is 14 residues long. Germline lookup yields CDR1 MNHEY and CDR2 SMNVEV (reference sequence). V was pared by 8 bases and J by 3 bases, with 11 bases between. The CDR3 spells CASRFGGYNSPLHF. CDR3 DNA sequence: TGTGCCAGCCGATTCGGGGGCTATAATTCACCCCTCCACTTT.

The gene calls are TRBV10-3 and TRBJ2-3; D might be TRBD1 or TRBD2, each matching 5 bases. The CDR3 sequence is 14 residues long. In germline, CDR1 is ENHRY, CDR2 SYGVKD. V was pared by 6 bases and J by 3 bases, with 13 bases between. The CDR3 protein is CAISRDRETDTQYF. The CDR3 coding sequence is TGTGCCATCAGCCGGGACCGCGAGACAGATACGCAGTATTTT.

The chain recombines TRBV28 with TRBJ2-2, with D possibly matching TRBD1 (6 bases). With 6 bases removed from V and 5 bases from J, the gap between germline ends came to 13 bases. Per germline, CDR1 MDHEN and CDR2 SYDVKM. The CDR3 has 14 residues. The CDR3 DNA follows: TGTGCCAGCAGACTACGAGGGGGAACCGGGGAGCTGTTTTTT. Protein product: CASRLRGGTGELFF.

The J gene is TRBJ2-1, the V gene TRBV27; D uncertain. Germline V gives CDR1 MNHEY, CDR2 SMNVEV (reference sequence). V was cut by 3 bases and J by 4 bases, with 7 bases left in between. The CDR3 length is 13 residues. The DNA for the CDR3 is TGTGCCAGCAGTTTTGGTCTTTACAATGAGCAGTTCTTC. Residues: CASSFGLYNEQFF.

The V and J genes are TRBV11-2 and TRBJ2-2; 8 bases are a match to TRBD1. Germline CDR1 and CDR2: SGHAT and FQNNGV. Trimming took 3 bases from V and 4 from J; bases not matched to a gene: 7. The length of the CDR3 is 16 residues. CDR3 in DNA: TGTGCCAGCAGCTTTAGACAGGGGCAGGGCACCGGGGAGCTGTTTTTT. This translates into CASSFRQGQGTGELFF.

This rearrangement joins TRBV28 to TRBJ2-3, with 9 nucleotides matching TRBD2. The V gene end was trimmed by 4 bases and the J gene end by 4 bases; junction bases not matched to a gene: 15. This CDR3 has 18 amino acids. Looked up from germline, CDR1 is MDHEN and CDR2 is SYDVKM. The CDR3 protein is CASSSRWASGITPDTQYF. In nucleotides, the CDR3 is TGTGCCAGCAGTTCGCGATGGGCTAGCGGGATAACCCCAGATACGCAGTATTTT.